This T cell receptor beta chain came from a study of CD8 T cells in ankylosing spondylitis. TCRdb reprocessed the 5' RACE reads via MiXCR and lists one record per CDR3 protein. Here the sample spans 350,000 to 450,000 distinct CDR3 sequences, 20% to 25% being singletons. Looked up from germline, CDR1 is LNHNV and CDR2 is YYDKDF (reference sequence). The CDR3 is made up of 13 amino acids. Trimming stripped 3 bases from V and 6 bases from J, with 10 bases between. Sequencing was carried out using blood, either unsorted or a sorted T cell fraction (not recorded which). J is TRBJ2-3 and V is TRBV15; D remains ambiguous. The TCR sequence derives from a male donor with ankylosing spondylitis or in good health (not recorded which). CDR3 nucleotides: TGTGCCACCAGCAGCCGATCGGCGGATACGCAGTATTTT. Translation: CATSSRSADTQYF.